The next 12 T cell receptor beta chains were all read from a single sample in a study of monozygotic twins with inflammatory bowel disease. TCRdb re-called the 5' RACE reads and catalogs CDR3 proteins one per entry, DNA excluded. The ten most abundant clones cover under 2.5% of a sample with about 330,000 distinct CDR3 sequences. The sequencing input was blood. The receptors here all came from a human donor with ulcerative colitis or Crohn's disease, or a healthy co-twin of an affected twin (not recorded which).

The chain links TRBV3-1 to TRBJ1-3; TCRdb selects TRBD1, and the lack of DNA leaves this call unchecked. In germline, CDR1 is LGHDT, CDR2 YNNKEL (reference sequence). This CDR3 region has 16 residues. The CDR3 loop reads CASSQNWDRAGNTIYF.

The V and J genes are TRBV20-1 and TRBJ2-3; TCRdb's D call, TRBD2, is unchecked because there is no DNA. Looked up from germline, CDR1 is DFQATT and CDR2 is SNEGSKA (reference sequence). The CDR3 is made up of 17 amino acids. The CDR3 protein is CSAEGTSAIQVTDTQYF.

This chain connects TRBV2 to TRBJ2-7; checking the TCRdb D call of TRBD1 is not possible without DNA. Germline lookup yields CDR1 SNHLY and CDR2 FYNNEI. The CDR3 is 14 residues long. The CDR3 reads CASIDRGKGYEQYF.

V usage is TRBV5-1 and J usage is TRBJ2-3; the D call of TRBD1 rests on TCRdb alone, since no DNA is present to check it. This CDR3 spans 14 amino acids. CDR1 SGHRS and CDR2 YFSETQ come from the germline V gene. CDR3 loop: CASSLRDGTDTQYF.

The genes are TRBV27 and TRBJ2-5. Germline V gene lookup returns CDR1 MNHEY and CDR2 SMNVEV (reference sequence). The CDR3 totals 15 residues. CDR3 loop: CASSLLATGQETQYF.

This CDR3 is CSARRGFGGGETQYF. This chain uses TRBV20-1 with TRBJ2-5; TCRdb picks TRBD1, but there is no DNA to check that call. Germline assignment: CDR1 DFQATT and CDR2 SNEGSKA (reference sequence). CDR3 length: 15 residues.

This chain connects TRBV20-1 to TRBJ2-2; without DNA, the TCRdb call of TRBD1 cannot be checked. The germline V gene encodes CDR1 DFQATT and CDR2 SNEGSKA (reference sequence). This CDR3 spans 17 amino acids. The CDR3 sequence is CSAREPDRPWDTGELFF.

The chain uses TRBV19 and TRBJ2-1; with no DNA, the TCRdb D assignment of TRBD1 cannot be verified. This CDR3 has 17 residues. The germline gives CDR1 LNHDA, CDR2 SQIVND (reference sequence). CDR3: CASTRAEAMSSYNEQFF.

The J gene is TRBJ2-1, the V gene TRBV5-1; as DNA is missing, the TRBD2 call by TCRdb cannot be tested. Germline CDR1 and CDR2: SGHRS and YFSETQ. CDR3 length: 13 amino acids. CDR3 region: CASGTNYNNEQFF.

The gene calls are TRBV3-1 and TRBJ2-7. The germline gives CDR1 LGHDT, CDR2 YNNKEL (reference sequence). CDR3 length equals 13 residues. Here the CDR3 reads CASSQERVAEQYF.

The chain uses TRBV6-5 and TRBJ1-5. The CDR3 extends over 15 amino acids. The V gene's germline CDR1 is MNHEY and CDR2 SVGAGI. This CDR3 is CASKPQEINNQPQHF.

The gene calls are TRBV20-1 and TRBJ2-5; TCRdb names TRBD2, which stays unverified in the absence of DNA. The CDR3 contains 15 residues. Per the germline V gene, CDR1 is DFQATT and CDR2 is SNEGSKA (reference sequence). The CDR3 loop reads CSAGTSGSIFGTQYF.